This is a list of T cell receptor beta chains from one sample in a study of cytomegalovirus exposure and HLA in healthy donors. The method was immunoSEQ multiplex PCR; TCRdb's version includes in-frame clones alone and lacks a portion of them. The sample totals around 42,000 clones. Sequenced input: PBMCs. Every receptor here comes from a man younger than 45 in good health and CMV-seronegative. Each CDR3 is given with its conserved first and last residue. D genes are given only for firm matches.

TRBV30,TRBJ2-7,TRBD2,TGTGCCTGGAGTGTAATAGCCCTAGCGGGAGGATACGAGCAGTACTTC,CAWSVIALAGGYEQYF
TRBV5-1,TRBJ2-1,TRBD2,TGCGCCAGCAGCATGGGACTAGCGGCGAACAATGAGCAGTTCTTC,CASSMGLAANNEQFF
TRBV6-5,TRBJ1-1,NA,TGTGCCAGCAGAGACACTGGGAACACTGAAGCTTTCTTT,CASRDTGNTEAFF
TRBV29-1,TRBJ2-7,TRBD1,TGCAGCGTTTATGGGGGACAGGGGGCTGTCAACGAGCAGTACTTC,CSVYGGQGAVNEQYF
TRBV18,TRBJ2-7,NA,TGTGCCAGCTCACCAGGGGGGTCTTTCTACGAGCAGTACTTC,CASSPGGSFYEQYF
TRBV29-1,TRBJ1-1,NA,TGCAGCGTTTACCCAGGGGAATTAGAAGCTTTCTTT,CSVYPGELEAFF
TRBV11-2,TRBJ1-2,TRBD1,TGTGCCAGCAGCTTAAACCGGGACAGGGGCAGGGGCTACACCTTC,CASSLNRDRGRGYTF
TRBV15,TRBJ2-7,TRBD2,TGTGCCACCAGCAGTCTGGGGACTAACAACTACGAGCAGTACTTC,CATSSLGTNNYEQYF
TRBV6-1,TRBJ2-7,TRBD2,TGTGCCAGCACCCTAGCGGGGTTTAGCTCCTACGAGCAGTACTTC,CASTLAGFSSYEQYF
TRBV4-2,TRBJ2-7,NA,TGTGCCAGCAGCCAAGACTTTTCCAGGTCGTCCTACGAGCAGTACTTC,CASSQDFSRSSYEQYF
TRBV5-4,TRBJ1-5,NA,TGTGCCAGCAGCGTGACACCTAGCAATCAGCCCCAGCATTTT,CASSVTPSNQPQHF
TRBV29-1,TRBJ1-1,TRBD1,TGCAGCGTTGAGCGGGACAGGGGGACTGAAGCTTTCTTT,CSVERDRGTEAFF
TRBV7-9,TRBJ1-1,TRBD1,TGTGCCAGCAGAGAGACAGGGTTTGAAGCTTTCTTT,CASRETGFEAFF
TRBV6-1,TRBJ2-7,NA,TGTGCCAGCGAACAGGTTTTGGGATACGAGCAGTACTTC,CASEQVLGYEQYF
TRBV6-5,TRBJ1-1,NA,TGTGCCAGCGTAGGACAGAACACTGAAGCTTTCTTT,CASVGQNTEAFF
TRBV7-9,TRBJ1-3,TRBD1,TGTGCCAGCAGCGTGACAGGGGACTCTGGAAACACCATATATTTT,CASSVTGDSGNTIYF
TRBV7-2,TRBJ2-7,NA,TGTGCCAGCAGCTTTCCGGGAGTGTTCGAGCAGTACTTC,CASSFPGVFEQYF
TRBV4-1,TRBJ1-2,NA,TGCGCCAGCAGCCAAGGATCTGGACAGCTCTATGGCTACACCTTC,CASSQGSGQLYGYTF
TRBV27,TRBJ2-2,TRBD2,TGTGCCAGCAGTTCCCCGGGACTAGCGGGTCCCCACACCGGGGAGCTGTTTTTT,CASSSPGLAGPHTGELFF
TRBV30,TRBJ1-6,TRBD1,TGTGCCTGGAGTCGCGGACAGGGTGTCTATAATTCACCCCTCCACTTT,CAWSRGQGVYNSPLHF
TRBV4-1,TRBJ2-7,NA,TGCGCCAGCAGCCCATATCAGGGGACCTACGAGCAGTACTTC,CASSPYQGTYEQYF
TRBV18,TRBJ2-7,TRBD2,TGTGCCAGCTCCCGAGCGGGAGGGGTAACCTACGAGCAGTACTTC,CASSRAGGVTYEQYF
TRBV9,TRBJ2-1,NA,TGTGCCAGCAGCGTAGCTCTACGAGAGGGTGAGCAGTTCTTC,CASSVALREGEQFF
TRBV9,TRBJ1-2,TRBD1,TGTGCCAGCAGCCCGGGACAGGGGGTTTTTGTCTACACCTTC,CASSPGQGVFVYTF
TRBV9,TRBJ2-7,NA,TGTGCCAGCAGCGCAAAGGTGGGCGACGAGCAGTACTTC,CASSAKVGDEQYF
TRBV9,TRBJ2-7,NA,TGTGCCAGCAGCGCAGAGGGTAACAACTACGAGCAGTACTTC,CASSAEGNNYEQYF
TRBV4-1,TRBJ1-4,NA,TGCGCCAGCAGCCCCGAACCCGGTAGGCAGGGCGGCACTAATGAAAAACTGTTTTTT,CASSPEPGRQGGTNEKLFF
TRBV6-5,TRBJ2-7,TRBD2,TGTGCCAGCAGTTACTCCCGGGGGGGTGCCTACGAGCAGTACTTC,CASSYSRGGAYEQYF
TRBV7-6,TRBJ1-2,NA,TGTGCCAGCAGCCCCGGGGGGCGCGGGGTTTATGGCTACACCTTC,CASSPGGRGVYGYTF
TRBV10-3,TRBJ2-1,NA,TGTGCCATCAGGGGGACTTCCTACAATGAGCAGTTCTTC,CAIRGTSYNEQFF
TRBV15,TRBJ1-1,NA,TGTGCCACCAGCAGAGATCCATCCATGAACACTGAAGCTTTCTTT,CATSRDPSMNTEAFF
TRBV6-5,TRBJ1-1,TRBD1,TGTGCCAGCAGCGACAGGGCAGGCACTGAAGCTTTCTTT,CASSDRAGTEAFF
TRBV5-1,TRBJ1-6,NA,TGCGCCAGCAGCCCGGACAGTAATTCACCCCTCCACTTT,CASSPDSNSPLHF
TRBV5-6,TRBJ1-2,NA,TGTGCCAGCAGCTTGCTGTGGGCCAACTATGGCTACACCTTC,CASSLLWANYGYTF
TRBV19,TRBJ2-7,NA,TGTGCCAGTAGTACTTTGACAGAAGCGAGAACCTACGAGCAGTACTTC,CASSTLTEARTYEQYF
TRBV4-3,TRBJ1-2,TRBD1,TGCGCCAGCAGCCGACGACGGACAGGGAGGGTCCCGGAGGGCTACACCTTC,CASSRRRTGRVPEGYTF
TRBV27,TRBJ1-1,TRBD1,TGTGCCAGCAGTCGGAGTGGCACAGGGGGGAACACTGAAGCTTTCTTT,CASSRSGTGGNTEAFF
TRBV6-5,TRBJ1-1,NA,TGTGCCAGCAGCCCATCCGGACAAATGAACACTGAAGCTTTCTTT,CASSPSGQMNTEAFF
TRBV6-5,TRBJ2-1,NA,TGTGCCAGCAGCCCCGCTAGTGCCCAATACAATGAGCAGTTCTTC,CASSPASAQYNEQFF
TRBV19,TRBJ2-1,TRBD1,TGTGCCAGTAGTATCGGGCCCACAGGGGCGGATGAGCAGTTCTTC,CASSIGPTGADEQFF
TRBV29-1,TRBJ2-1,TRBD2,TGCAGCGTTGAGGGTGGGAGGGCCTACAATGAGCAGTTCTTC,CSVEGGRAYNEQFF
TRBV30,TRBJ1-2,NA,TGTGCCTGGAGTGGAATGCGGGGGGAAGGATACTATGGCTACACCTTC,CAWSGMRGEGYYGYTF
TRBV6-6,TRBJ2-7,TRBD1,TGTGCCAGCAGCCCTCCCCCGAGGACAGGGTCCTACGAGCAGTACTTC,CASSPPPRTGSYEQYF
TRBV5-1,TRBJ2-1,TRBD2,TGCGCCAGCAGCAAAAGGACTAGCAGCTCCTACAATGAGCAGTTCTTC,CASSKRTSSSYNEQFF
TRBV27,TRBJ2-7,TRBD1,TGTGCCAGCAGTACTTCCGGGACAGGCCCCTACGAGCAGTACTTC,CASSTSGTGPYEQYF
TRBV9,TRBJ2-7,NA,TGTGCCAGCAGCGTAGGAACAGAGAACTACGAGCAGTACTTC,CASSVGTENYEQYF
TRBV6-6,TRBJ2-1,TRBD2,TGTGCCAGCAGTTATGTAGCGGGAGTGCATGAGCAGTTCTTC,CASSYVAGVHEQFF